The following is a T cell receptor (beta chain) sequence with its context. No antigen is known for it. Time point described: baseline, week 1 (first vaccination visit). Treatment of the sample: pre-vaccination baseline after standard-of-care therapy. Donor tumors were new WHO grade 3 or 4 IDH1-mutant, ATRX-lost astrocytomas. J was trimmed by 4 bases and V by 3 bases; bases with no gene match: 13. The CDR3 consists of 17 residues. The germline gives CDR1 SGHRS, CDR2 YFSETQ. Some clones are missing from TCRdb's copy, which holds only in-frame ones; the method was immunoSEQ multiplex PCR. The sample lists over 75,000 clones; around 90% were seen once. The record originates from a study of a mutant IDH1 vaccine in newly diagnosed glioma. Study conclusions and caveats: Top-clonotype changes in peripheral T cells seemed unrelated to pseudoprogression. Patients mounted vaccine-induced immune responses in around 93% of cases.

The receptor comes from a woman aged 50 to 60 with glioma. The sequencing here drew on PBMCs, taken from a glioma patient treated with radiotherapy, temozolomide or both. The chain links TRBV5-1 to TRBJ2-1, with TRBD2 matching over 7 bases. The CDR3 here is CASSSLPAGAGYNEQFF. The DNA of the CDR3 is TGCGCCAGCAGCTCCCTCCCGGCGGGAGCCGGATACAATGAGCAGTTCTTC.